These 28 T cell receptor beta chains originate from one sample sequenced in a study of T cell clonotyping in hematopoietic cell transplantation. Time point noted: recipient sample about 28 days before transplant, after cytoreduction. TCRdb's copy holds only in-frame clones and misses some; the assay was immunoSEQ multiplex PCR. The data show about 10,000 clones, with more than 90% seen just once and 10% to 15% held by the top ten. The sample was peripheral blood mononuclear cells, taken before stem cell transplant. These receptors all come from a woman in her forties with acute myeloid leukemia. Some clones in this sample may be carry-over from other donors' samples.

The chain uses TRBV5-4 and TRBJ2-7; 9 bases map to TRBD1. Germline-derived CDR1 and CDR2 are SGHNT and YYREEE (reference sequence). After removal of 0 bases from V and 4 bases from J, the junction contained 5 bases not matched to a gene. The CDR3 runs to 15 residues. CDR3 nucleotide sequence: TGTGCCAGCAGCTTGGCCGGGACAGGGCGATACGAGCAGTACTTC. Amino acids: CASSLAGTGRYEQYF.

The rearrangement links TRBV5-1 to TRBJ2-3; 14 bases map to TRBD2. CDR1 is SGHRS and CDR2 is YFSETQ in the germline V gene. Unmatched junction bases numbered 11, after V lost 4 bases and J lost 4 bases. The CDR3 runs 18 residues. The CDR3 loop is CASSPWTSGRFGADTQYF. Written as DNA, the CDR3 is TGCGCCAGCAGCCCCTGGACTAGCGGGAGGTTTGGGGCAGATACGCAGTATTTT.

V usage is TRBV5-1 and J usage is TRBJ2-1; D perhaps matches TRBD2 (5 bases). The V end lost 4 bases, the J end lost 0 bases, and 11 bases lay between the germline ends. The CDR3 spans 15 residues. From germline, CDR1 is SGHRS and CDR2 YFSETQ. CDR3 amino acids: CASSSGTNSYNEQFF. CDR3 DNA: TGCGCCAGCAGCAGCGGAACTAACTCCTACAATGAGCAGTTCTTC. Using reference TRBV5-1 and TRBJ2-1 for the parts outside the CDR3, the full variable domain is KAGVTQTPRYLIKTRGQQVTLSCSPISGHRSVSWYQQTPGQGLQFLFEYFSETQRNKGNFPGRFSGRQFSNSRSEMNVSTLELGDSALYLCASSSGTNSYNEQFFGPGTRLTVL.

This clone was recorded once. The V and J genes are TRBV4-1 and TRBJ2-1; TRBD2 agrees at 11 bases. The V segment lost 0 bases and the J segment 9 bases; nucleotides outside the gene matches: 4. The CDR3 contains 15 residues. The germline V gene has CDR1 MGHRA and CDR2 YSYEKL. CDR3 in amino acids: CASSQERLAGGEQFF. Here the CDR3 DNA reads TGCGCCAGCAGCCAAGAAAGGCTAGCGGGAGGTGAGCAGTTCTTC.

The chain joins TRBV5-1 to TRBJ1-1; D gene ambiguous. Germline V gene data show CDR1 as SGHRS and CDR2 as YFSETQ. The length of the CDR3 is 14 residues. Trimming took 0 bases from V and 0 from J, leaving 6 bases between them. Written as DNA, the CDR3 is TGCGCCAGCAGCTTGGCGGCAATGAACACTGAAGCTTTCTTT. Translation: CASSLAAMNTEAFF.

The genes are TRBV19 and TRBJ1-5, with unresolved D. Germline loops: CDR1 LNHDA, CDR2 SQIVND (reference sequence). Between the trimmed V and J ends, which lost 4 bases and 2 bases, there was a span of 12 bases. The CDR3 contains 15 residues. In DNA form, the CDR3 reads TGTGCCAGTAGTAAAGTAAGACAAGGCAATCAGCCCCAGCATTTT. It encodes CASSKVRQGNQPQHF.

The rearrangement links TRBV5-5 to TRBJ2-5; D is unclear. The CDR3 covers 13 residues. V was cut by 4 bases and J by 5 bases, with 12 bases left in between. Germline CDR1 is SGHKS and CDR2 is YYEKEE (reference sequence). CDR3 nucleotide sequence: TGTGCCAGCAGCCCGGGTTTGGCGGAGACCCAGTACTTC. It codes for CASSPGLAETQYF.

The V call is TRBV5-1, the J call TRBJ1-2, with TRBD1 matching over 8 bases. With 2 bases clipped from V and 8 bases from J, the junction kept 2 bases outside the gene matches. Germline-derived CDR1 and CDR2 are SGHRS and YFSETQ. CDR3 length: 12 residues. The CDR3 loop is CASSFDRGGYTF. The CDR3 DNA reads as TGCGCCAGCAGCTTCGACAGGGGAGGCTACACCTTC. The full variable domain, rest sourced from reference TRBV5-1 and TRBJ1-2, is KAGVTQTPRYLIKTRGQQVTLSCSPISGHRSVSWYQQTPGQGLQFLFEYFSETQRNKGNFPGRFSGRQFSNSRSEMNVSTLELGDSALYLCASSFDRGGYTFGSGTRLTVV.

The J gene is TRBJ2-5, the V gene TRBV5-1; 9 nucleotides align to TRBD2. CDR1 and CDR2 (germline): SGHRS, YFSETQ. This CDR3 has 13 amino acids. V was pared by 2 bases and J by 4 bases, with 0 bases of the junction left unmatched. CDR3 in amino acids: CASSLAGGETQYF. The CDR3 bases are TGCGCCAGCAGCTTAGCGGGAGGAGAGACCCAGTACTTC. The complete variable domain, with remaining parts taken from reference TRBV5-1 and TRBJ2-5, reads KAGVTQTPRYLIKTRGQQVTLSCSPISGHRSVSWYQQTPGQGLQFLFEYFSETQRNKGNFPGRFSGRQFSNSRSEMNVSTLELGDSALYLCASSLAGGETQYFGPGTRLLVL.

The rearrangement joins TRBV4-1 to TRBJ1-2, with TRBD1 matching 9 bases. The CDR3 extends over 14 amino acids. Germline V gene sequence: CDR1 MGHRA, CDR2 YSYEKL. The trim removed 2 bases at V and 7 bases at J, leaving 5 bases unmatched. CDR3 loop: CASSQMGQGGGYTF. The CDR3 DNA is TGCGCCAGCAGCCAAATGGGACAGGGCGGTGGCTACACCTTC.

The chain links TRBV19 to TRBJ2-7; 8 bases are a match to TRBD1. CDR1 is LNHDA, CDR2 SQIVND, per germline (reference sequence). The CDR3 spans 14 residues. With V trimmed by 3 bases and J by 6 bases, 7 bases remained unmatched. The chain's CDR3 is CASSILDRVSEQYF. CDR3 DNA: TGTGCCAGTAGTATCCTGGACAGGGTAAGCGAGCAGTACTTC.

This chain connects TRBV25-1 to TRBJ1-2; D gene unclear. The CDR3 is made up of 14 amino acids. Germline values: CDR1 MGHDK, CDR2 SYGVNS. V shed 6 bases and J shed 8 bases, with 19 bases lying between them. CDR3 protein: CASRAKSSASGYTF. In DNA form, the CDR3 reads TGTGCCAGCAGGGCTAAGAGTTCCGCTAGCGGCTACACCTTC.

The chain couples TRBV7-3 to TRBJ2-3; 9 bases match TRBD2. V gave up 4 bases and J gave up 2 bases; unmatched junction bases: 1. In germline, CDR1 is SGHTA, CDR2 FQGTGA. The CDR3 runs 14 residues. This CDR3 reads CASSSGLATDTQYF. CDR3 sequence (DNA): TGTGCCAGCAGCTCGGGACTAGCCACAGATACGCAGTATTTT. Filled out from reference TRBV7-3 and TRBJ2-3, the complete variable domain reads GAGVSQTPSNKVTEKGKYVELRCDPISGHTALYWYRQSLGQGPEFLIYFQGTGAADDSGLPNDRFFAVRPEGSVSTLKIQRTERGDSAVYLCASSSGLATDTQYFGPGTRLTVL.

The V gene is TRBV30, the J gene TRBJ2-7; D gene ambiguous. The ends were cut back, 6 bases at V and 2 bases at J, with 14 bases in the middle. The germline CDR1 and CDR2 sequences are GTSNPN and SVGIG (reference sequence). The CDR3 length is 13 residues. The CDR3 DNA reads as TGTGCCTGTCTGAACTACGGTCCCTACGAGCAGTACTTC. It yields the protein CACLNYGPYEQYF.

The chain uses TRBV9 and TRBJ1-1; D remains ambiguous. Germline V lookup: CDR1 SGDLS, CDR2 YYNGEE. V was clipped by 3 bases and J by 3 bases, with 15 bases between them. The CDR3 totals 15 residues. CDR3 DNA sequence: TGTGCCAGCAGCGCCGCCCCGGGGAGACACACTGAAGCTTTCTTT. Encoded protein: CASSAAPGRHTEAFF.

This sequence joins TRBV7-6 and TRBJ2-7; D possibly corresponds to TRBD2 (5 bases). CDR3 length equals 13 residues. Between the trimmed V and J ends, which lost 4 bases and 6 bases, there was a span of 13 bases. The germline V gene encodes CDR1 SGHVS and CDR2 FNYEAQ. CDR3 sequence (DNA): TGTGCCAGCAGCTCGGACTTCCCCGGCGAGCAGTACTTC. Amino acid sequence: CASSSDFPGEQYF.

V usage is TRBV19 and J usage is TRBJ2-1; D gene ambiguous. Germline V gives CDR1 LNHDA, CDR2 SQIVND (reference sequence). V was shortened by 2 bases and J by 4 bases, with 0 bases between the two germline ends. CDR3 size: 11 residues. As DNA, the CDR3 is TGTGCCAGTAGTATATACAATGAGCAGTTCTTC. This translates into CASSIYNEQFF.

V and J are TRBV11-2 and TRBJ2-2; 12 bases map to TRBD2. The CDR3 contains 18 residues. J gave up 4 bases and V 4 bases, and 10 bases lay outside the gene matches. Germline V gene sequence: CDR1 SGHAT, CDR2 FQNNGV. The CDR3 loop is CASSSRLAGEVATGELFF. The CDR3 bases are TGTGCCAGCAGCTCCCGACTAGCGGGAGAAGTGGCCACCGGGGAGCTGTTTTTT.

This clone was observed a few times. In DNA form, the CDR3 reads TGTGCCAGCTCACCATTCTGGACACTAGAAAAACTGTTTTTT. Its translation: CASSPFWTLEKLFF. The chain is built from TRBV18 and TRBJ1-4, with D possibly being TRBD1 (5 bases). The CDR3 has 14 amino acids. V gave up 2 bases and J gave up 8 bases, with 12 bases separating them. In germline, CDR1 is KGHSH, CDR2 LQKENI.

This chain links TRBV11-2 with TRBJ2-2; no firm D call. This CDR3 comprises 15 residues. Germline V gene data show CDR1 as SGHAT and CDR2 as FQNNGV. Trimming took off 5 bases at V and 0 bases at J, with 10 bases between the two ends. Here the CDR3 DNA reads TGTGCCAGCAGCCTTCGTCCCTCGAACACCGGGGAGCTGTTTTTT. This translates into CASSLRPSNTGELFF.

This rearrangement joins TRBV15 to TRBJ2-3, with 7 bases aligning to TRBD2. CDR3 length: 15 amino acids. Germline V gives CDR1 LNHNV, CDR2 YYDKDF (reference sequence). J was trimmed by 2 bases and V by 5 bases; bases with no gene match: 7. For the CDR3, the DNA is TGTGCCACCAGCGCTAGTGCGGGAGACACAGATACGCAGTATTTT. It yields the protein CATSASAGDTDTQYF.

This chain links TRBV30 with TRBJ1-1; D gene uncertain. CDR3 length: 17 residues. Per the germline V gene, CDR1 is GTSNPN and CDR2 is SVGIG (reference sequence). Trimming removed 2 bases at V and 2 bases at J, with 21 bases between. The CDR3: CAWSSSLRLQINTEAFF. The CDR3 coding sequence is TGTGCCTGGAGTTCCTCCCTGAGACTCCAAATCAACACTGAAGCTTTCTTT.

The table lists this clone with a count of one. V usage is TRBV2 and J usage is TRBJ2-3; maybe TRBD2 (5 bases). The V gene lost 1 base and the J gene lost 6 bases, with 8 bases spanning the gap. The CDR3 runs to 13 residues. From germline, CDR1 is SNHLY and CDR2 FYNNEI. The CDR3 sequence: CASSEGLADTQYF. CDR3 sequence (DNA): TGTGCCAGCAGTGAAGGGCTAGCTGATACGCAGTATTTT. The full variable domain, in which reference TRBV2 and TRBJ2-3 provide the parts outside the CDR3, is EPEVTQTPSHQVTQMGQEVILRCVPISNHLYFYWYRQILGQKVEFLVSFYNNEISEKSEIFDDQFSVERPDGSNFTLKIRSTKLEDSAMYFCASSEGLADTQYFGPGTRLTVL.

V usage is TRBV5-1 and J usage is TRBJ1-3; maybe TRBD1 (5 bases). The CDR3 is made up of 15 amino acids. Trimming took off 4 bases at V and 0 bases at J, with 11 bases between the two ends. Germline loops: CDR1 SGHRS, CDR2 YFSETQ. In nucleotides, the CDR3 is TGCGCCAGCAGCCCGCAGACAGTCTCTGGAAACACCATATATTTT. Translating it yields CASSPQTVSGNTIYF.

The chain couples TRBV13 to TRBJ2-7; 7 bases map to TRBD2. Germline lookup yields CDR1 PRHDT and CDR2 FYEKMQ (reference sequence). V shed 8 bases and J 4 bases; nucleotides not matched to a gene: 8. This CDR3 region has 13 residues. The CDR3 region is CASAASGGYEQYF. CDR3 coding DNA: TGTGCCAGCGCAGCATCGGGGGGATACGAGCAGTACTTC.

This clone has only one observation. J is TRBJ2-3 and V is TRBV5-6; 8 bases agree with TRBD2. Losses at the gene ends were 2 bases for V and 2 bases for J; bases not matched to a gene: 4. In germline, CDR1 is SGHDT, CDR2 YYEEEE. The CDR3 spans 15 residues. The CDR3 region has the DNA TGTGCCAGCAGCTTATTACTAGCGGTCACAGATACGCAGTATTTT. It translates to CASSLLLAVTDTQYF.

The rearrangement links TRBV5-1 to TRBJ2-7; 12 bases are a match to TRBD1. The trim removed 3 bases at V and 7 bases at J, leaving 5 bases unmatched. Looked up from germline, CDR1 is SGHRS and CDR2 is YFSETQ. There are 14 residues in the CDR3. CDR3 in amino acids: CASSSGTGGFEQYF. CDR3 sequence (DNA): TGCGCCAGCAGCTCCGGGACAGGGGGCTTTGAGCAGTACTTC.

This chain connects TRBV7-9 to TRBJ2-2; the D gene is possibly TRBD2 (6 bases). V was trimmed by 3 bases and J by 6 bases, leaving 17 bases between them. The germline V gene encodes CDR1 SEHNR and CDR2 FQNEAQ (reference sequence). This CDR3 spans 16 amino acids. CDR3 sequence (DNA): TGTGCCAGCAGCTTTTACTTAACTAGCCACCCCGGGGAGCTGTTTTTT. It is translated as CASSFYLTSHPGELFF. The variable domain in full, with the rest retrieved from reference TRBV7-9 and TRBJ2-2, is DTGVSQNPRHKITKRGQNVTFRCDPISEHNRLYWYRQTLGQGPEFLTYFQNEAQLEKSRLLSDRFSAERPKGSFSTLEIQRTEQGDSAMYLCASSFYLTSHPGELFFGEGSRLTVL.